Shown below are 10 T cell receptor beta chains from a single sample sequenced in a study of blood T cells in healthy people across ages. A J-beta primer mix and a sample-barcoded 5' primer were used in a second PCR of roughly 6 to 11 cycles. One entry per CDR3 protein, called by TCRdb with MiXCR from the 5' RACE reads. The sample has around 700,000 distinct CDR3 sequences, just under 25% seen once. These data also formed part of another study, on T cells of mothers and their children.

Sequenced sample: blood. These receptors came from a boy between 10 and 17 years old in good health.

The chain carries TRBV20-1 and TRBJ1-1, with a weak D call TRBD1 (5 bases). Trimming removed 3 bases from V and 3 bases from J, with 8 bases in between. CDR1 and CDR2 from the germline V gene are DFQATT and SNEGSKA (reference sequence). The CDR3 is 12 amino acids. The CDR3 reads CSASRGDTEAFF. The DNA of the CDR3 is TGCAGTGCTAGTCGAGGGGACACTGAAGCTTTCTTT.

In its sample, this clonotype was seen a few times. The chain has TRBV29-1 and TRBJ2-1; tentatively, D is TRBD1 (7 bases). The end of the DNA fits TRBJ2-7 better, so the J call may be wrong. This CDR3 spans 16 amino acids. CDR1 and CDR2 (germline): SQVTM, ANQGSEA. This chain's CDR3 is CSVAGDSATQIYEQYF. As DNA, the CDR3 is TGCAGCGTTGCGGGGGACAGTGCGACCCAGATCTACGAGCAGTACTTC.

CDR3 DNA sequence: TGCGCCAGCAGCCAAGAGCTCGGGGGGCCCAAAAACATTCAGTACTTC. Translated: CASSQELGGPKNIQYF. This chain links TRBV4-1 with TRBJ2-4; tentative D call: TRBD2 (7 bases). V lost 0 bases and J lost 2, with 11 bases in between. The CDR3 runs to 16 residues. CDR1 is MGHRA and CDR2 is YSYEKL in the germline V gene.

This clonotype turned up a few times. V and J are TRBV7-9 and TRBJ2-1; D is possibly TRBD1 or TRBD2 (5 bases each). The end of the DNA is better explained by TRBJ2-5, so the J call may be wrong. There are 14 residues in the CDR3. Germline-derived CDR1 and CDR2 are SEHNR and FQNEAQ (reference sequence). For the CDR3, the DNA is TGTGCCAGCAGCGTTGGACTGTGGGGGGAGACCCAGTACTTC. Translated, it gives CASSVGLWGETQYF.

This rearrangement joins TRBV20-1 to TRBJ2-5; tentatively, D is TRBD2 (7 bases). The length of the CDR3 is 14 residues. Germline-derived CDR1 and CDR2 are DFQATT and SNEGSKA (reference sequence). The V and J ends lost 0 bases and 2 bases respectively, with 10 bases between them. The CDR3 loop is CSAREGGPQETQYF. CDR3 nucleotides: TGCAGTGCTAGAGAGGGGGGGCCACAAGAGACCCAGTACTTC.

This chain connects TRBV29-1 to TRBJ2-5, with 10 nucleotides matching TRBD2. Unmatched junction bases numbered 10, after V lost 7 bases and J lost 5 bases. CDR3 length: 14 amino acids. Per germline, CDR1 SQVTM and CDR2 ANQGSEA. DNA for the CDR3: TGCAGCGGCGCCCCTAGCGGGGGCCGGGAGACCCAGTACTTC. Its translation is CSGAPSGGRETQYF.

This rearrangement joins TRBV27 to TRBJ1-2; D gene uncertain. Per germline, CDR1 MNHEY and CDR2 SMNVEV (reference sequence). The V end lost 2 bases, the J end lost 4 bases, and 8 bases lay between the germline ends. This CDR3 region has 13 residues. The CDR3 here is CASSLILGYGYTF. The CDR3, as DNA: TGTGCCAGCAGTTTAATATTAGGCTATGGCTACACCTTC.

This sequence joins TRBV29-1 and TRBJ1-1, with D maybe TRBD1 (5 bases). CDR1 and CDR2 from the germline V gene are SQVTM and ANQGSEA. Between the trimmed V and J ends, which lost 2 bases and 4 bases, there was a span of 8 bases. The CDR3 sequence is 12 residues long. The CDR3 protein is CSVEWGGTEAFF. As DNA, the CDR3 is TGCAGCGTTGAATGGGGGGGCACTGAAGCTTTCTTT.

The V gene is TRBV3-1, the J gene TRBJ1-2, with D hard to call. CDR1 and CDR2 from the germline V gene are LGHDT and YNNKEL (reference sequence). V shed 0 bases and J shed 8 bases, with 16 bases lying between them. The CDR3 has 15 residues. The CDR3 DNA reads TGTGCCAGCAGCCAAGATGTGCTCTACGGCGCGGGCTACACCTTC. This translates into CASSQDVLYGAGYTF.

This clonotype has a handful of counts. The chain combines TRBV7-9 with TRBJ2-1; 10 bases align to TRBD1. Germline V gene lookup returns CDR1 SEHNR and CDR2 FQNEAQ (reference sequence). The V segment lost 3 bases and the J segment 5 bases; nucleotides outside the gene matches: 10. This CDR3 comprises 17 residues. The CDR3 is CASSFPTRDRGNNEQFF. Written as DNA, the CDR3 is TGTGCCAGCAGCTTCCCTACCCGGGACAGGGGTAACAATGAGCAGTTCTTC. Based on the CDR3 plus reference TRBV7-9 and TRBJ2-1, the full variable domain is DTGVSQNPRHKITKRGQNVTFRCDPISEHNRLYWYRQTLGQGPEFLTYFQNEAQLEKSRLLSDRFSAERPKGSFSTLEIQRTEQGDSAMYLCASSFPTRDRGNNEQFFGPGTRLTVL.